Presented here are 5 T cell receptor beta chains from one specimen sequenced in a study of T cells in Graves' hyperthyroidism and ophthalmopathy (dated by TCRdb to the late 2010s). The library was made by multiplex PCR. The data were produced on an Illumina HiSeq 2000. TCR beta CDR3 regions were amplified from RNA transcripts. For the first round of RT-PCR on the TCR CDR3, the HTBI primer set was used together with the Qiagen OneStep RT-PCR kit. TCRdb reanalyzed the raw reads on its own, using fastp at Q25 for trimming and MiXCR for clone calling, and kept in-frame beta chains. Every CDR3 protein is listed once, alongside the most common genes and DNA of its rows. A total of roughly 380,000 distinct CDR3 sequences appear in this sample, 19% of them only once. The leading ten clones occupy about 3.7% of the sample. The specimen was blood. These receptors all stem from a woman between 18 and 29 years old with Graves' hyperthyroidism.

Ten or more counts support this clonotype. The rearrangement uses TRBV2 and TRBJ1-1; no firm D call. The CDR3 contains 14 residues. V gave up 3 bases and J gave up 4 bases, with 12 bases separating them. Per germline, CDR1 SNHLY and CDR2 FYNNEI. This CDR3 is CASSEFRQLTEAFF. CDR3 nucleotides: TGTGCCAGCAGTGAGTTCCGGCAACTCACTGAAGCTTTCTTT. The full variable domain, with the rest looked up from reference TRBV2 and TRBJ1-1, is EPEVTQTPSHQVTQMGQEVILRCVPISNHLYFYWYRQILGQKVEFLVSFYNNEISEKSEIFDDQFSVERPDGSNFTLKIRSTKLEDSAMYFCASSEFRQLTEAFFGQGTRLTVV.

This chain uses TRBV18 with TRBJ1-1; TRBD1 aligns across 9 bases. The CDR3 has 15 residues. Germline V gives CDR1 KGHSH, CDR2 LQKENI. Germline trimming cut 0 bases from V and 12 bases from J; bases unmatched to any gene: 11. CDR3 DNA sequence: TGTGCCAGCTCACCACCGTCGGGACAGGGATTCGAGACTTTCTTT. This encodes CASSPPSGQGFETFF.

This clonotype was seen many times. CDR3 bases: TGCGCCAGCAGCTTGGAGGATGGGGAGCAGTACTTC. It yields the protein CASSLEDGEQYF. The chain carries TRBV5-1 and TRBJ2-7, with D unclear. The CDR3 covers 12 residues. V lost 0 bases and J lost 7, with 8 bases in between. Germline assignment: CDR1 SGHRS and CDR2 YFSETQ.

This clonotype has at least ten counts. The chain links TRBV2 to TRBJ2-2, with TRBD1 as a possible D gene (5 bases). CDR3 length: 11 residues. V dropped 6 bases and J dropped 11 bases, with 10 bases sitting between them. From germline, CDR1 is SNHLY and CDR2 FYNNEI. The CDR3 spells CASRFWGELFF. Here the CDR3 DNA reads TGTGCCAGCAGGTTCTGGGGCGAGCTGTTTTTT.

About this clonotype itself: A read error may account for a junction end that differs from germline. CDR3 sequence reads: CASGETGTRDTGELFF. The CDR3 region has the DNA TGTGCCAGCGGTGAAACGGGGACTAGGGACACCGGGGAGCTGTTTTTT. V gene TRBV6-1 combines with J gene TRBJ2-2; 8 nucleotides match TRBD2. This CDR3 spans 16 amino acids. The germline V gene encodes CDR1 MNHNS and CDR2 SASEGT.